These 4 T cell receptor beta chains originate from one sample sequenced in a study of blood T cell repertoires in COVID-19. Here immunoSEQ multiplex PCR was the method, and the copy in TCRdb shows in-frame clones only, minus some. There are under 300,000 clones in the sample; approximately 90% occur only once, and 2.4% lies in the top ten. Sequencing was carried out using PBMCs or T cells enriched from blood (not recorded which). All receptors derive from a woman under 30 who had recovered from COVID-19.

The genes are TRBV20-1 and TRBJ2-7; D is uncertain. The CDR3 is made up of 13 amino acids. Germline V gene lookup returns CDR1 DFQATT and CDR2 SNEGSKA (reference sequence). V was trimmed by 3 bases and J by 0 bases, leaving 9 bases between them. CDR3 amino acids: CSASGGPSYEQYF. DNA of the CDR3: TGCAGTGCTAGTGGCGGCCCCTCCTACGAGCAGTACTTC.

The V and J genes are TRBV5-1 and TRBJ1-2, with unresolved D. V shed 4 bases and J shed 8 bases, with 15 bases lying between them. The length of the CDR3 is 13 residues. Germline CDR1 and CDR2: SGHRS and YFSETQ. The chain's CDR3 is CASSPGSEGGYTF. CDR3 coding DNA: TGCGCCAGCAGCCCGGGATCCGAGGGAGGCTACACCTTC. Based on the CDR3 plus reference TRBV5-1 and TRBJ1-2, the full variable domain is KAGVTQTPRYLIKTRGQQVTLSCSPISGHRSVSWYQQTPGQGLQFLFEYFSETQRNKGNFPGRFSGRQFSNSRSEMNVSTLELGDSALYLCASSPGSEGGYTFGSGTRLTVV.

This chain links TRBV2 with TRBJ1-4, with D possibly TRBD1 on 6 matching bases. CDR3 length: 15 amino acids. V shed 1 base and J shed 3 bases, with 9 bases lying between them. CDR1 SNHLY and CDR2 FYNNEI come from the germline V gene. DNA for the CDR3: TGTGCCAGCAGTGAAGTGGACAGCCCTAATGAAAAACTGTTTTTT. Residues: CASSEVDSPNEKLFF. Drawing the rest from reference TRBV2 and TRBJ1-4, the complete variable domain is EPEVTQTPSHQVTQMGQEVILRCVPISNHLYFYWYRQILGQKVEFLVSFYNNEISEKSEIFDDQFSVERPDGSNFTLKIRSTKLEDSAMYFCASSEVDSPNEKLFFGSGTQLSVL.

This clone has more than one count but fewer than ten. The chain employs TRBV5-1 and TRBJ2-7, with a weak D call TRBD2 (5 bases). The germline gives CDR1 SGHRS, CDR2 YFSETQ. Trimming left V 3 bases short and J 2 bases short, with 12 bases between. The CDR3 runs 14 residues. The CDR3 DNA reads TGCGCCAGCAGCTATCAACGGGGTGCCTACGAGCAGTACTTC. Amino acids: CASSYQRGAYEQYF.